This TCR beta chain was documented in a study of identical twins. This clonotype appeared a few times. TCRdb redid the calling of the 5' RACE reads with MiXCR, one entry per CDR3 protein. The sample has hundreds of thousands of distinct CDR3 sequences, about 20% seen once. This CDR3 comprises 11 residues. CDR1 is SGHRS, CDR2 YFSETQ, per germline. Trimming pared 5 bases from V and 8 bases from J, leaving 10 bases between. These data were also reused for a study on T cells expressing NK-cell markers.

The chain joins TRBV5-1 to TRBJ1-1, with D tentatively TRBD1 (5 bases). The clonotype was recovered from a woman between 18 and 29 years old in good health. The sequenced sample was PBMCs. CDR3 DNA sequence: TGCGCCAGCAGTTATGGGGACGAAGCTTTCTTT. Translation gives CASSYGDEAFF.